This TCR beta chain emerged from a study of human T cells and chemical hapten exposure. Study overall: Skin of the upper inner arm, approximately 2 cm by approximately 2 cm, received 2% DPC for sensitization. Across the whole study, which lasted about 5.5 months, patients were given diphenylcyclopropenone on the scalp once a week.

Trimming at V came to 5 bases and at J to 5 bases, leaving 6 bases not matched to a gene. This CDR3 contains 14 residues. Germline assignment: CDR1 MDHEN and CDR2 SYDVKM. As to time point: pre-sensitization, week 0. Treatment here: therapeutic diphenylcyclopropenone sensitization with weekly scalp DPC. Extraction of total RNA was performed on unfractionated whole blood. TCRdb ran MiXCR on the RACE reads and lists one entry per CDR3 protein. Of a few hundred thousand distinct CDR3 sequences listed, 7.5% to 9% are singletons. The receptor was isolated from a woman in her thirties or forties with alopecia areata. Some clones in this sample may be carry-over from other donors' samples. The sequencing used whole blood, collected in connection with sensitization to the hapten diphenylcyclopropenone (DPC). The rearrangement uses TRBV28 and TRBJ2-1; 7 nucleotides match TRBD1. CDR3 sequence reads: CASSTLDRDNEQFF. CDR3 DNA sequence: TGTGCCAGCAGTACATTAGACAGGGACAATGAGCAGTTCTTC.